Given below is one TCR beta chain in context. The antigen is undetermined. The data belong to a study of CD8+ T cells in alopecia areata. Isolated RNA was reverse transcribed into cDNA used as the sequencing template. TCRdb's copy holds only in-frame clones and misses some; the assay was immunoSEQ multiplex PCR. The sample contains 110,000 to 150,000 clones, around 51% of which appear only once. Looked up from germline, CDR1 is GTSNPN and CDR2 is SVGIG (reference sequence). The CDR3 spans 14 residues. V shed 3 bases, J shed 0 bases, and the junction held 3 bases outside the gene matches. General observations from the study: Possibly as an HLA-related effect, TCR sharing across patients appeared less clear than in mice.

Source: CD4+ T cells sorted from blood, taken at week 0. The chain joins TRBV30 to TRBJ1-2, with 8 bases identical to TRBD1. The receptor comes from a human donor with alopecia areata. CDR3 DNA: TGTGCCTGGAGGGGACAGGCCACTAACTATGGCTACACCTTC. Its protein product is CAWRGQATNYGYTF.